This entry lists 21 T cell receptor beta chains sequenced from one sample in a study of prognosis after radiotherapy for stage I lung cancer. The authors amplified TCR beta CDR3 from genomic DNA using two-round multiplex PCR. The authors ran first-round PCR with primers specific to each TRBV and TRBJ gene. TCRdb passed the multiplex PCR reads through MiXCR, listing each CDR3 protein once. The sample lists approximately 30,000 distinct CDR3 sequences; around 32% were seen once. The sequencing used PBMCs, collected before or after stereotactic body radiation therapy (not recorded which). Receptors originate from a donor over 45 with non-small cell lung cancer.

Only a few counts were recorded for this clonotype. A read error likely explains this, since a far larger clone differs by one base. No conserved phenylalanine or tryptophan is present at the end of the CDR3, so a read error is the likely explanation. This sequence joins TRBV6-9 and TRBJ2-7; 8 bases agree with TRBD1. The CDR3 is made up of 15 amino acids. The trim removed 3 bases at V and 3 bases at J, leaving 7 bases unmatched. Looked up from germline, CDR1 is MNHGY and CDR2 is SVAAGI. The CDR3, as DNA: TGTGCCAGCAGTTACGTCGACAGGGGCAGCTACGAGCAGTACCTC. This translates into CASSYVDRGSYEQYL.

This clonotype occurred many times. The V call is TRBV30, the J call TRBJ1-1; D gene uncertain. Germline CDR1 and CDR2: GTSNPN and SVGIG (reference sequence). The CDR3 length is 13 residues. The V and J ends lost 3 bases and 0 bases respectively, with 8 bases between them. CDR3 in amino acids: CAWSPSLNTEAFF. In DNA, the CDR3 is TGTGCCTGGAGCCCATCTCTGAACACTGAAGCTTTCTTT.

Comments on this clonotype: Mismatch with germline at one junction end may stem from a read error. V is TRBV28 and J is TRBJ2-7; no definite D call. Germline CDR1 reads MDHEN; CDR2 reads SYDVKM. The CDR3 is 15 amino acids. CDR3: CASSHPFGVGYEKYF. The CDR3 coding sequence is TGTGCCAGCAGTCACCCATTCGGCGTGGGTTACGAGAAGTACTTC.

In the case of this clonotype: A clone one base away is much larger, so this may be a read error. The chain uses TRBV2 and TRBJ2-5; 12 bases line up with TRBD2. Germline CDR1 SNHLY, CDR2 FYNNEI. Trimming cost V 6 bases and J 5 bases; bases outside gene matches: 7. The CDR3 contains 15 residues. The CDR3 region is CASRSRLAGDETQYF. The CDR3 bases are TGTGCCAGCAGGTCCAGACTAGCGGGAGATGAGACCCAGTACTTC.

Concerning this clonotype itself: Being one base from a much bigger clone, this may be a read error. Without the conserved terminal phenylalanine or tryptophan, this CDR3 likely stems from a read error. The chain is built from TRBV6-2 or TRBV6-3 and TRBJ2-7, with a tentative D call TRBD2 (5 bases). The germline V gene encodes CDR1 MNHEY and CDR2 SVGEGT. Trimming removed 6 bases from V and 0 bases from J, with 18 bases in between. The CDR3 has 16 residues. The CDR3 here is CASSRGSPPGSYEQYL. The CDR3 DNA sequence: TGTGCCAGCAGCCGAGGGAGCCCCCCTGGCTCCTACGAGCAGTACCTC.

Concerning this clonotype itself: A far larger clone is one nucleotide away, so this likely arose from a read error. This rearrangement joins TRBV6-1 to TRBJ2-7; D unclear. The CDR3 runs to 13 residues. V lost 3 bases, J lost 7 bases, and 13 bases lay in between. In germline, CDR1 is MNHNS, CDR2 SASEGT. CDR3: CASSEWSTEEQYF. CDR3 nucleotide sequence: TGTGCCAGCAGTGAGTGGAGCACGGAGGAGCAGTACTTC.

V usage is TRBV5-1 and J usage is TRBJ2-1, with D tentatively TRBD2 (5 bases). There are 17 residues in the CDR3. Germline assignment: CDR1 SGHRS and CDR2 YFSETQ. V was pared by 0 bases and J by 0 bases, with 13 bases between. The chain's CDR3 is CASSLESAGSSYNEQFF. In DNA form, the CDR3 reads TGCGCCAGCAGCTTGGAATCTGCGGGCTCCTCCTACAATGAGCAGTTCTTC.

This clonotype has just a few counts. The V gene is TRBV5-5, the J gene TRBJ2-7; maybe TRBD2 (5 bases). V was shortened by 5 bases and J by 1 base, with 13 bases between the two germline ends. CDR3 length: 14 amino acids. CDR1 is SGHKS, CDR2 YYEKEE, per germline (reference sequence). DNA for the CDR3: TGTGCCAGCAGTGGACTCCTGGGGTCCTACGAGCAGTACTTC. It yields the protein CASSGLLGSYEQYF.

This clonotype was detected many times. The chain links TRBV19 to TRBJ2-5; the D gene could be TRBD1 or TRBD2 (5 bases each). This CDR3 spans 16 amino acids. The ends were cut back, 5 bases at V and 2 bases at J, with 18 bases in the middle. Looked up from germline, CDR1 is LNHDA and CDR2 is SQIVND (reference sequence). As DNA, the CDR3 is TGTGCCAGTAGTTTCCTAGCCAGGGCAGCTCAAGAGACCCAGTACTTC. It translates to CASSFLARAAQETQYF.

This clonotype was seen many times. V gene TRBV7-8 combines with J gene TRBJ2-3; TRBD2 aligns across 11 bases. The CDR3 runs to 16 residues. J was trimmed by 2 bases and V by 5 bases; bases with no gene match: 6. Germline values: CDR1 SGHVS, CDR2 FQNEAQ. CDR3 amino acids: CASSTTTSGVTDTQYF. The CDR3 DNA reads TGTGCCAGCAGCACTACGACTAGCGGGGTCACAGATACGCAGTATTTT.

This clonotype was seen repeatedly, ten times or more. The chain employs TRBV2 and TRBJ2-7; D is uncertain. The CDR3 consists of 16 residues. V lost 0 bases and J 3 bases, leaving 15 bases between the germline ends. From germline, CDR1 is SNHLY and CDR2 FYNNEI. The CDR3 sequence is CASSEALLHLFYEQYF. CDR3 DNA: TGTGCCAGCAGTGAAGCGCTTCTGCACTTGTTCTACGAGCAGTACTTC.

This clonotype was counted at least ten times. DNA for the CDR3: TGTGCCAGCAGCTTAGCCGGGACAGGGAAGACTCAGCCCCAGCATTTT. Amino acid sequence: CASSLAGTGKTQPQHF. J is TRBJ1-5 and V is TRBV7-9, with 9 bases aligning to TRBD1. The CDR3 is made up of 16 amino acids. CDR1 is SEHNR, CDR2 FQNEAQ, per germline (reference sequence). Germline trimming cut 0 bases from V and 6 bases from J; bases unmatched to any gene: 6.

Details on this clonotype: A far larger clone is off by one base, so a read error is likely. The chain joins TRBV7-9 to TRBJ1-5; possibly TRBD1 for D (5 bases). Germline CDR1 reads SEHNR; CDR2 reads FQNEAQ (reference sequence). The CDR3 covers 15 residues. The CDR3 bases are TGTGCCAGCAGCTTAGTGGGTACAGGCAATCAGCACCAGCATTTT. Protein sequence: CASSLVGTGNQHQHF.

Concerning this clonotype itself: A much larger clonotype is one base distant, so this may be a read error. Lacking the conserved final phenylalanine or tryptophan, this CDR3 likely reflects a read error. The CDR3 DNA sequence: TGTGCCAGCATCAAGGAAGGAGATTCACCCCTCCACTCT. Translated: CASIKEGDSPLHS. V and J are TRBV2 and TRBJ1-6, with D unresolved. CDR3 length: 13 residues. Germline values: CDR1 SNHLY, CDR2 FYNNEI. The V end lost 7 bases, the J end lost 8 bases, and 12 bases lay between the germline ends.

This clonotype was observed a handful of times. The chain has TRBV5-1 and TRBJ1-2; 8 bases line up with TRBD1. CDR1 is SGHRS, CDR2 YFSETQ, per germline. With 2 bases clipped from V and 12 bases from J, the junction kept 12 bases outside the gene matches. The CDR3 consists of 14 residues. CDR3 in DNA: TGCGCCAGCAGCTTATACGACAGGGGAGAAAGTAACACCTTC. Its protein product is CASSLYDRGESNTF.

This clonotype rates as medium-sized. Written as DNA, the CDR3 is TGTGCCACCAGTGAGGGGACTAGTACCTACAATGAGCAGTTCTTC. Its protein product is CATSEGTSTYNEQFF. V usage is TRBV24-1 and J usage is TRBJ2-1, with TRBD2 matching 8 bases. CDR1 is KGHDR and CDR2 is SFDVKD in the germline V gene. V was clipped by 4 bases and J by 2 bases; unmatched bases: 3. This CDR3 is 15 amino acids long.

The CDR3 here is CASTAGRGELFF. CDR3 sequence (DNA): TGTGCCAGCACAGCAGGCCGGGGGGAGCTGTTTTTT. The rearrangement uses TRBV25-1 and TRBJ2-2; D is ambiguous. Germline CDR1 MGHDK, CDR2 SYGVNS. This CDR3 is 12 amino acids long. V lost 7 bases, J lost 8 bases, and 11 bases lay in between.

This clonotype was picked up many times. V is TRBV12-5 and J is TRBJ2-3; no clear D. Deletions cut 5 bases from V and 1 base from J, with 4 bases between. CDR1 LGHNT and CDR2 FRNRAP come from the germline V gene. CDR3 length equals 12 residues. Here the CDR3 reads CASGPRTDTQYF. CDR3 in DNA: TGTGCTAGTGGTCCCCGCACAGATACGCAGTATTTT. Full variable domain (outside the CDR3, taken from reference TRBV12-5 and TRBJ2-3): DARVTQTPRHKVTEMGQEVTMRCQPILGHNTVFWYRQTMMQGLELLAYFRNRAPLDDSGMPKDRFSAEMPDATLATLKIQPSEPRDSAVYFCASGPRTDTQYFGPGTRLTVL.

This clonotype was detected ten times or more. This chain joins TRBV5-1 and TRBJ2-5; D is perhaps TRBD1 (5 bases). The CDR3 runs 13 residues. CDR1 and CDR2 (germline): SGHRS, YFSETQ. Trimming removed 0 bases from V and 3 bases from J, with 6 bases in between. CDR3 region: CASSLGGEETQYF. The CDR3 bases are TGCGCCAGCAGCTTGGGGGGCGAAGAGACCCAGTACTTC. The variable domain in full, completed from reference TRBV5-1 and TRBJ2-5, reads KAGVTQTPRYLIKTRGQQVTLSCSPISGHRSVSWYQQTPGQGLQFLFEYFSETQRNKGNFPGRFSGRQFSNSRSEMNVSTLELGDSALYLCASSLGGEETQYFGPGTRLLVL.

V is TRBV2 and J is TRBJ2-5; D possibly corresponds to TRBD2 (5 bases). V lost 6 bases and J lost 2, with 16 bases in between. Germline values: CDR1 SNHLY, CDR2 FYNNEI. The CDR3 sequence is 15 residues long. The CDR3 region has the DNA TGTGCCAGCAGCTTAGTGACCTCGGGGCAAGAGACCCAGTACTTC. As protein: CASSLVTSGQETQYF.

This clonotype has a count of ten or more. The rearrangement joins TRBV6-5 to TRBJ2-5, with D tentatively TRBD1 (7 bases). V lost 2 bases to trimming and J lost 4 bases, with 11 bases between them. CDR1 is MNHEY, CDR2 SVGAGI, per germline. CDR3 size: 14 residues. The DNA for the CDR3 is TGTGCCAGCAGTTACGGGCAGGGGGGAGAGACCCAGTACTTC. Residues: CASSYGQGGETQYF.